Below are 4 T cell receptor beta chains sequenced from a single sample in a study of CD8+CD57+ T cells in acquired aplastic anemia (dated by TCRdb to the late 2010s). The instrument given in TCRdb is Illumina HiSeq 2000. Profiling of TCR beta VDJ combinations and CDR3 sequences used genomic DNA as the template. The public reads were run again by TCRdb, first through fastp at Q25 and then through MiXCR, and only productive beta chains were kept. CDR3 protein duplicates are merged, each entry listing the most common genes and DNA. This sample has approximately 270,000 distinct CDR3 sequences in its table, and 55% to 65% of those were observed once. Clones ranked in the top ten supply roughly 8% of the sample. Sequenced material: sorted CD4+, CD8+, or CD8+CD57+ T cells (not recorded which) from PBMCs. The origin of the receptors is a human donor with severe aplastic anemia or a healthy control (not recorded which).

This clonotype was found many times. The chain recombines TRBV20-1 with TRBJ1-5; a possible D gene is TRBD1 (5 bases). Germline V gene sequence: CDR1 DFQATT, CDR2 SNEGSKA (reference sequence). Between the trimmed V and J ends, which lost 3 bases and 2 bases, there was a span of 14 bases. This CDR3 comprises 15 residues. The CDR3 bases are TGCAGTGCTAGTTCCCAGGGTACAGGCAATCAGCCCCAGCATTTT. It translates to CSASSQGTGNQPQHF.

This chain connects TRBV7-9 to TRBJ2-7, with a tentative D call TRBD1 (5 bases). Germline lookup yields CDR1 SEHNR and CDR2 FQNEAQ (reference sequence). The ends were cut back, 5 bases at V and 7 bases at J, with 24 bases in the middle. The CDR3 is 16 residues long. CDR3: CASSAPQGFHRMEQYF. In nucleotides, the CDR3 is TGTGCCAGCAGCGCACCCCAGGGATTCCACCGGATGGAGCAGTACTTC. The full variable domain, rest sourced from reference TRBV7-9 and TRBJ2-7, is DTGVSQNPRHKITKRGQNVTFRCDPISEHNRLYWYRQTLGQGPEFLTYFQNEAQLEKSRLLSDRFSAERPKGSFSTLEIQRTEQGDSAMYLCASSAPQGFHRMEQYFGPGTRLTVT.

CDR3 sequence reads: CASRRVGNQPQHF. The CDR3 DNA sequence: TGTGCCAGCAGAAGGGTGGGCAATCAGCCCCAGCATTTT. V usage is TRBV2 and J usage is TRBJ1-5; D gene uncertain. V dropped 6 bases and J dropped 2 bases, with 8 bases sitting between them. Germline assignment: CDR1 SNHLY and CDR2 FYNNEI. The CDR3 totals 13 residues.

This clonotype has just a few counts. The chain combines TRBV10-1 with TRBJ1-4, with 8 bases aligning to TRBD1. Looked up from germline, CDR1 is WNHNN and CDR2 is SYGVQD (reference sequence). There are 14 residues in the CDR3. V shed 6 bases, J shed 3 bases, and the junction held 3 bases outside the gene matches. The CDR3 sequence: CASSETGANEKLFF. CDR3 DNA sequence: TGCGCCAGCAGCGAGACAGGGGCTAATGAAAAACTGTTTTTT.